This T cell receptor (beta chain) came from a study of glioma-infiltrating T cells. Study observations and caveats: CDR3 overlap between tissue and blood was very small. Gliomas, especially low-grade, showed above-expected tissue-blood divergence; non-neoplastic patients showed below.

The CDR3 totals 15 residues. V gave up 4 bases and J gave up 4 bases; unmatched junction bases: 3. CDR1 and CDR2 (germline): SGHVS, FNYEAQ. A word on this clonotype: Its antigen remains unidentified.

Amplification of TCR alpha and beta CDR3 regions from RNA used iRepertoire nested multiplex PCR. One-step reverse transcription and amplification started from about 100-400 ng of tissue mRNA or PBMC total RNA. One entry per CDR3 protein, called by TCRdb with MiXCR from the multiplex PCR reads. Of approximately 110,000 distinct CDR3 sequences in the sample, around a quarter are singletons; the top ten hold approximately 35%. Sequenced material: glioma tissue, nonneoplastic brain tissue, or PBMCs (not recorded which). The gene calls are TRBV7-6 and TRBJ2-2; 10 bases are shared with TRBD1. This receptor was obtained from a human donor with low-grade glioma or glioblastoma, undergoing nonglioma brain surgery, or in good health (not recorded which). This CDR3 reads CASSSGTGATGELFF. The CDR3 DNA is TGTGCCAGCAGCTCCGGGACAGGGGCCACCGGGGAGCTGTTTTTT.